This entry describes one T cell receptor beta chain. This sample is drawn from a study of shared clonotypes between healthy human individuals. Evenly divided among several immunoSEQ plates was the genomic DNA of each subset. Repertoires were generated with immunoSEQ multiplex PCR, while TCRdb's copy carries only in-frame clones and drops some. The sample holds more than 1,200,000 clones, just under 99% seen once. The CDR3 loop spans 13 amino acids. V lost 7 bases to trimming and J lost 4 bases, with 12 bases between them. Germline assignment: CDR1 MNHNS and CDR2 SASEGT. Sequencing was performed on naive CD4+ T cells sorted from blood. Regarding subset: CD45RA+ positively selected. The sequence was collected from a man aged 25 to 40 in good health. The chain combines TRBV6-1 with TRBJ2-3; D is unresolved. The CDR3, as DNA: TGTGCCAGCACTCGCAGGATCGCAGATACGCAGTATTTT. It codes for CASTRRIADTQYF.